Listed here is a single T cell receptor (beta chain). Its matching antigen is unknown. A single record per CDR3 protein comes from TCRdb applying MiXCR to the 5' RACE reads. The profile shows 400,000 to 500,000 distinct CDR3 sequences, roughly an eighth of them singletons. V was clipped by 2 bases and J by 5 bases, with 16 bases between them. Germline CDR1 is MNHEY and CDR2 is SVGAGI. The CDR3 is made up of 16 amino acids. This sample was included in a study of identical twins. The study's findings and limits: Out-of-frame sharing of TCR alpha in monozygotic twins was underestimated by models.

The same sample was also studied in work on yellow fever vaccine responses in identical twins.

The sequencing input was CD4+ T cells sorted from blood. This clonotype originated in a woman between 18 and 29 years old in good health. The chain carries TRBV6-5 and TRBJ2-1; D might be TRBD2 (5 bases). In nucleotides, the CDR3 is TGTGCCAGCAGTTACACAAGCCCTCGGGGTAACAATGAGCAGTTCTTC. Translation: CASSYTSPRGNNEQFF.